This T cell receptor (beta chain) is drawn from a study of control samples from healthy donors and cancer patients (dated by TCRdb to 2019 to 2021). The germline V gene supplies CDR1 KGHDR and CDR2 SFDVKD. Between the V and J ends, shortened by 2 bases and 4 bases respectively, the junction contains 7 bases. The CDR3 runs 13 residues from the cysteine to the phenylalanine. Here the CDR3 DNA is all that survives: 39 bases in frame from base 1. To prepare the library, the immunoSEQ multiplex PCR assay was applied. Here the immuneACCESS table is served through TCRdb, limited to in-frame sequences with V and J called. Missing clones are a known gap in these copies; in checked studies unresolved V genes cover under half, and the rest lacks a known reason. The sample table lists approximately 6,600 clones, around 70% of them with a count of one. The ten top clones hold approximately 7.6% of the sample.

Details on this clone: The target of this receptor is not known. Base qualities are not provided; no much larger clone lies one nucleotide away.

The receptor was isolated from a male donor with melanoma. Sequenced: formalin-fixed, paraffin-embedded tissue. The chain couples TRBV24-1 to TRBJ1-1, with no confidently assigned D gene. The DNA sequence follows: TGTGCCACCAGTGATTATACGACCACTGAAGCTTTCTTT. This gives the protein CATSDYTTTEAFF.